A single sample is the source of the 5 T cell receptor beta chains below, sequenced in a study of spatial heterogeneity in lung cancer. Points from the study as a whole: Counts that tracked tumor mutation counts were those of expanded intratumoral alpha and beta TCRs.

Their antigens remain unidentified. TCRdb called the 5' RACE reads again in MiXCR, with one record for every CDR3 protein. The sample shows about 13,000 distinct CDR3 sequences, over 6.5% of them seen only once. Noted time point: sample taken at primary tumor resection. The source material was lung tumor tissue, sampled at surgery. The receptor source for this set is a female donor with early-stage non-small cell lung cancer.

By share, this clonotype counts as medium-sized. The chain employs TRBV6-1 and TRBJ2-5; perhaps TRBD1 as D (6 bases). The V and J ends lost 2 bases and 1 base respectively, with 11 bases between them. CDR3 size: 15 residues. The V gene's germline CDR1 is MNHNS and CDR2 SASEGT. CDR3 protein: CASSEYAGAQETQYF. CDR3 bases: TGTGCCAGCAGTGAATACGCAGGGGCCCAAGAGACCCAGTACTTC.

This chain connects TRBV12-3 or TRBV12-4 to TRBJ2-5, with 15 nucleotides matching TRBD2. After removal of 5 bases from V and 5 bases from J, the junction contained 9 bases not matched to a gene. The CDR3 is 17 amino acids. The CDR3 protein is CASSPGLAGGGMETQYF. In DNA form, the CDR3 reads TGTGCCAGCAGTCCAGGACTAGCGGGAGGGGGAATGGAGACCCAGTACTTC.

This clonotype is deemed medium-sized (0.01 to 0.1%). The rearrangement links TRBV29-1 to TRBJ2-2, with D unclear. The CDR3 contains 13 residues. V shed 3 bases and J shed 0 bases, with 5 bases lying between them. Germline assignment: CDR1 SQVTM and CDR2 ANQGSEA. The chain's CDR3 is CSVDITNTGELFF. Written as DNA, the CDR3 is TGCAGCGTTGATATAACGAACACCGGGGAGCTGTTTTTT.

This clonotype was detected many times. This sequence joins TRBV7-2 and TRBJ2-3; 10 nucleotides align to TRBD2. The CDR3 consists of 15 residues. V shed 5 bases, J shed 6 bases, and the junction held 8 bases outside the gene matches. Germline CDR1 reads SGHTA; CDR2 reads FQGNSA. The CDR3 region has the DNA TGTGCCAGCAGCCCCGGGACTAGCGTTCAGGATACGCAGTATTTT. Its translation is CASSPGTSVQDTQYF.

This clonotype was counted ten times or more. The J gene is TRBJ2-7, the V gene TRBV20-1; 10 nucleotides match TRBD2. Trimming cost V 3 bases and J 6 bases; bases outside gene matches: 2. The CDR3 runs 12 residues. CDR1 and CDR2 (germline): DFQATT, SNEGSKA (reference sequence). CDR3 residues: CSASRLAGEQYF. DNA of the CDR3: TGCAGTGCTAGTCGACTAGCGGGCGAGCAGTACTTC.